These 8 T cell receptor beta chains came from one sample sequenced in a study of T cell repertoires in cytomegalovirus infection. TCRdb passed the reads through MiXCR, listing each CDR3 protein once. The sample consists of roughly 310,000 distinct CDR3 sequences, roughly 15% of them appearing once. The specimen was PBMCs. The receptors come from a human donor in good health (CMV status not recorded). Some clones in this sample may be carry-over from other donors' samples.

This clonotype was seen ten or more times. The chain is built from TRBV7-2 and TRBJ2-3, with TRBD1 matching 7 bases. Trimming cost V 6 bases and J 5 bases; bases outside gene matches: 5. Germline assignment: CDR1 SGHTA and CDR2 FQGNSA. The CDR3 contains 13 residues. CDR3 region: CASSPTGVDTQYF. The CDR3 DNA follows: TGTGCCAGCAGTCCTACAGGGGTAGATACGCAGTATTTT.

This clonotype was seen only a few times. The genes are TRBV11-2 and TRBJ2-7, with 9 bases fitting TRBD2. The germline V gene has CDR1 SGHAT and CDR2 FQNNGV. The V segment lost 5 bases and the J segment 6 bases; nucleotides outside the gene matches: 8. The CDR3 loop spans 14 amino acids. The CDR3 nucleotides read TGTGCCAGCAGCGCGGGGACTAGCACTCGCGAGCAGTACTTC. This translates into CASSAGTSTREQYF.

This clonotype was counted ten times or more. The J gene is TRBJ1-4, the V gene TRBV6-1; a possible D gene is TRBD1 (5 bases). The CDR3 runs to 15 residues. V lost 6 bases and J 8 bases, leaving 19 bases between the germline ends. Germline V gene data show CDR1 as MNHNS and CDR2 as SASEGT. As DNA, the CDR3 is TGTGCCAGCAGACGGACACTTTCCTTGGGGGAAAAACTGTTTTTT. This gives the protein CASRRTLSLGEKLFF.

The chain combines TRBV25-1 with TRBJ1-4; the match to TRBD1 covers 9 bases. This CDR3 comprises 14 residues. Germline V lookup: CDR1 MGHDK, CDR2 SYGVNS. Trimming removed 2 bases from V and 11 bases from J; junction bases left unmatched: 6. CDR3 protein: CASSEPGTGLKLFF. CDR3 coding DNA: TGTGCCAGCAGTGAACCCGGGACAGGGTTGAAACTGTTTTTT.

The CDR3 loop reads CASSYSTQLFTDTQYF. CDR3 in DNA: TGTGCCAGCAGTTACTCGACTCAACTATTCACAGATACGCAGTATTTT. V usage is TRBV6-2 or TRBV6-3 and J usage is TRBJ2-3; no firm D call. The germline V and J ends were trimmed by 0 bases and 2 bases, with 12 bases remaining between them. Germline V gene sequence: CDR1 MNHEY, CDR2 SVGEGT. The CDR3 is 16 residues long.

This clonotype was observed a few times. The chain joins TRBV5-1 to TRBJ2-5; 10 bases line up with TRBD1. Germline V gene data show CDR1 as SGHRS and CDR2 as YFSETQ. The CDR3 is made up of 19 amino acids. V lost 2 bases and J lost 4; bases outside the gene matches: 17. CDR3 protein: CASSFNRDRGLFRRETQYF. The CDR3 coding sequence is TGCGCCAGCAGCTTTAACCGGGACAGGGGCTTATTCAGGAGAGAGACCCAGTACTTC.

The table lists this clonotype with a few counts. The J gene is TRBJ1-2, the V gene TRBV7-9; D is perhaps TRBD1 (5 bases). The V and J ends lost 2 bases and 7 bases respectively, with 8 bases between them. The CDR3 contains 12 residues. Per the germline V gene, CDR1 is SEHNR and CDR2 is FQNEAQ (reference sequence). This CDR3 is CASSLLGLGYTF. For the CDR3, the DNA is TGTGCCAGCAGCTTACTGGGGCTTGGCTACACCTTC. Using reference TRBV7-9 and TRBJ1-2 for the parts outside the CDR3, the full variable domain is DTGVSQNPRHKITKRGQNVTFRCDPISEHNRLYWYRQTLGQGPEFLTYFQNEAQLEKSRLLSDRFSAERPKGSFSTLEIQRTEQGDSAMYLCASSLLGLGYTFGSGTRLTVV.

V and J are TRBV28 and TRBJ1-5; D is unresolved. Germline V gene lookup returns CDR1 MDHEN and CDR2 SYDVKM. The CDR3 is 11 residues long. V was pared by 5 bases and J by 3 bases, with 2 bases between. This CDR3 reads CASSDNQPQHF. The DNA of the CDR3 is TGTGCCAGCAGTGACAATCAGCCCCAGCATTTT.